This T cell receptor (beta chain) was documented in a study of blood T cell repertoires in COVID-19. Study as a whole: There were acute and convalescent COVID-19 samples, and they came from the United States, Italy and Spain. Sample material is recorded as cDNA or gDNA derived from T cells, B-cell-depleted T cells, or PBMCs.

Only in-frame clones appear in the TCRdb table, and some are missing; sequencing was by immunoSEQ multiplex PCR. The sample carries some 140,000 clones, more than 85% recorded once. Trimming took off 3 bases at V and 3 bases at J, with 5 bases between the two ends. This CDR3 has 12 amino acids. Sequencing was performed on peripheral blood. The rearrangement links TRBV12-3 or TRBV12-4 to TRBJ2-5; D is unclear. The TCR was taken from a man in his forties or fifties with active or convalescent COVID-19. The CDR3 spells CASSFREETQYF. As DNA, the CDR3 is TGTGCCAGCAGTTTTCGGGAAGAGACCCAGTACTTC.